Listed below are T cell receptor beta chains from one sample, sequenced in a study of control samples from healthy donors and cancer patients. Sequenced by immunoSEQ multiplex PCR; TCRdb stores in-frame clones only, minus some. The table records around 80,000 clones, about 94% of them present only once. The sample consisted of blood. All receptors derive from a woman in her 30s in good health. The CDR3 runs from the conserved cysteine through the conserved F or W. D genes are given only for firm matches. A clone size is listed for some rows: how often the clone was seen (once, few, many), or a class if it is expanded.

clone size,D gene,V gene,J gene,CDR3 length,CDR3 DNA,CDR3 protein
NA,NA,TRBV6-6,TRBJ1-4,16,TGTGCCAGCAGTTCCGGGAACCCTCGGGCTAATGAAAAACTGTTTTTT,CASSSGNPRANEKLFF
once,NA,TRBV27,TRBJ1-5,14,TGTGCCAGCAGTTTAAGCTGGGGCCATCAGCCCCAGCATTTT,CASSLSWGHQPQHF
NA,NA,TRBV5-4,TRBJ2-1,15,TGTGCCAGCAGCTTATATCCGAGCTCCTACAATGAGCAGTTCTTC,CASSLYPSSYNEQFF
NA,NA,TRBV6-5,TRBJ1-2,14,TGTGCCAGCAGTTATGAGGACTTGAGGTATGGCTACACCTTC,CASSYEDLRYGYTF
NA,NA,TRBV28,TRBJ2-5,17,TGTGCCAGCAGTCCTTCAGGACTTACTATAGGGCAAGAGACCCAGTACTTC,CASSPSGLTIGQETQYF
NA,NA,TRBV2,TRBJ2-5,12,TGTGCCAGCAAAGCTGGGGAGGAGACCCAGTACTTC,CASKAGEETQYF
NA,TRBD2,TRBV29-1,TRBJ2-2,14,TGCAGCGTTGTGGCGGGGGGCCCCACCGGGGAGCTGTTTTTT,CSVVAGGPTGELFF
NA,NA,TRBV12-3/TRBV12-4,TRBJ2-1,13,TGTGCCAGCAGCTACCGGGACAACAATGAGCAGTTCTTC,CASSYRDNNEQFF
NA,TRBD1,TRBV5-1,TRBJ1-4,14,TGCGCCAGCAGAACCGGGACAGGGAACGAAAAACTGTTTTTT,CASRTGTGNEKLFF
once,NA,TRBV6-5,TRBJ1-6,13,TGTGCCAGCAGTCAGGTGGGGAATTCACCCCTCCACTTT,CASSQVGNSPLHF
NA,NA,TRBV30,TRBJ2-3,13,TGTGCCTGGAGTGTGAGGTTCACAGATACGCAGTATTTT,CAWSVRFTDTQYF
once,TRBD1,TRBV6-2/TRBV6-3,TRBJ2-7,14,TGTGCCAGCAGTTTTCCAGGGGGCACCTACGAGCAGTACTTC,CASSFPGGTYEQYF
few,NA,TRBV2,TRBJ1-6,13,TGTGCCAGCAGTCGAGGATATAATTCACCCCTCCACTTT,CASSRGYNSPLHF
NA,NA,TRBV25-1,TRBJ1-1,15,TGTGCCAGCAGTGAACAGGCCGCGGTTGGTACTGAAGCTTTCTTT,CASSEQAAVGTEAFF
NA,NA,TRBV3-1/TRBV3-2,TRBJ2-1,17,TGTGCCAGCAGCCAAGTAAAGGGGACAAGCTCCTACAATGAGCAGTTCTTC,CASSQVKGTSSYNEQFF
NA,NA,TRBV2,TRBJ2-5,12,TGTGCCAGCAGACGGAACCAAGAGACCCAGTACTTC,CASRRNQETQYF
NA,NA,TRBV28,TRBJ1-6,12,TGTGCCAGCAGTGCCCGGGGTTCACCCCTCCACTTT,CASSARGSPLHF
NA,TRBD1,TRBV2,TRBJ1-5,16,TGTGCCAGCAGAATTAGGACAGGGTCGAGCAATCAGCCCCAGCATTTT,CASRIRTGSSNQPQHF
NA,NA,TRBV18,TRBJ1-1,15,TGTGCCAGCTCACCAAGTTTAGGTGGGAACACTGAAGCTTTCTTT,CASSPSLGGNTEAFF
NA,TRBD1,TRBV15,TRBJ1-4,19,TGTGCCACCAGCAGAGATCGATTGTGGACAGGTAGTCGATACGAAAAACTGTTTTTT,CATSRDRLWTGSRYEKLFF
NA,TRBD1,TRBV28,TRBJ1-2,15,TGTGCCAGCAGCCCCACAGGGGGGCGTAGCTATGGCTACACCTTC,CASSPTGGRSYGYTF
NA,NA,TRBV2,TRBJ1-2,11,TGTGCCAGCAGTGACAACTATGGCTACACCTTC,CASSDNYGYTF
NA,NA,TRBV15,TRBJ1-1,14,TGTGCCACCGGGGCAGGGGACATGAACACTGAAGCTTTCTTT,CATGAGDMNTEAFF